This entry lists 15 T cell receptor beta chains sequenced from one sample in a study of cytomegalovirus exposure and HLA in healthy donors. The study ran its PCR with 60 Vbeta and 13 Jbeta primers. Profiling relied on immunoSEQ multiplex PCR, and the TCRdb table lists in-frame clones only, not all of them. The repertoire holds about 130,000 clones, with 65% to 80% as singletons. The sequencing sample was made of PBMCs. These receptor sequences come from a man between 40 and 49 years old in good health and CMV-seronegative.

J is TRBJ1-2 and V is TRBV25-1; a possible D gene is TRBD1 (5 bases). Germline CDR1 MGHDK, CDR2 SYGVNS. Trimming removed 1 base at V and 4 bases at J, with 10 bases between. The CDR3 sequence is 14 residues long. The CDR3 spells CASSEWGVTYGYTF. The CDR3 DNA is TGTGCCAGCAGTGAATGGGGGGTAACCTATGGCTACACCTTC.

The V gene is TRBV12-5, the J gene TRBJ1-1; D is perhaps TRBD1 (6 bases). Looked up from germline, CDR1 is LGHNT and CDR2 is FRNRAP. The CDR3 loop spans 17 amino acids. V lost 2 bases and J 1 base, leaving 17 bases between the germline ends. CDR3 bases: TGTGCTAGTGGTTTGCCGAGGGGGGGGGCTGAGAACACTGAAGCTTTCTTT. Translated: CASGLPRGGAENTEAFF.

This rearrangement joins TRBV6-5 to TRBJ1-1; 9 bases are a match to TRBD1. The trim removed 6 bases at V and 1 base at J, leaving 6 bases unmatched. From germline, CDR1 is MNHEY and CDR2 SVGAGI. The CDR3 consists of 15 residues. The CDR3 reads CASRKMTGGNTEAFF. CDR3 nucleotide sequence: TGTGCCAGCAGAAAAATGACAGGGGGGAACACTGAAGCTTTCTTT.

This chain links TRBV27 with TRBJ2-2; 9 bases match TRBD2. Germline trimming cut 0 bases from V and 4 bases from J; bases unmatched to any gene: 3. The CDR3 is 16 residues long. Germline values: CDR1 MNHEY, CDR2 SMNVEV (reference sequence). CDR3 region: CASSLSASGITGELFF. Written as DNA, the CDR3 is TGTGCCAGCAGTTTATCGGCTAGCGGGATCACCGGGGAGCTGTTTTTT.

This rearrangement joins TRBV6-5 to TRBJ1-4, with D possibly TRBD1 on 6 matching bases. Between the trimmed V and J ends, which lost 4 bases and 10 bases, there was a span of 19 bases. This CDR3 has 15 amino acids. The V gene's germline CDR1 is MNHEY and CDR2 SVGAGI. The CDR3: CASSSAGTNLRKLFF. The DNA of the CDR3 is TGTGCCAGCAGTTCCGCCGGGACAAACCTTAGAAAACTGTTTTTT.

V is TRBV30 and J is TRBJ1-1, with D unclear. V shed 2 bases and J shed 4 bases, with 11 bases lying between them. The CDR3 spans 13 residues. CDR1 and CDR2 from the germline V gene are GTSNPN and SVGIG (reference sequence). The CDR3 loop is CAWSPPPGTEAFF. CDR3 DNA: TGTGCCTGGAGTCCCCCCCCGGGCACTGAAGCTTTCTTT.

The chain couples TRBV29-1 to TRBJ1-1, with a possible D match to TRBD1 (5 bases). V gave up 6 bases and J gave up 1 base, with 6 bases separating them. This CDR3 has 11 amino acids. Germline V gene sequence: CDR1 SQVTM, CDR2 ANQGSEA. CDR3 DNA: TGCAGCGTAGGGGAGAACACTGAAGCTTTCTTT. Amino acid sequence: CSVGENTEAFF.

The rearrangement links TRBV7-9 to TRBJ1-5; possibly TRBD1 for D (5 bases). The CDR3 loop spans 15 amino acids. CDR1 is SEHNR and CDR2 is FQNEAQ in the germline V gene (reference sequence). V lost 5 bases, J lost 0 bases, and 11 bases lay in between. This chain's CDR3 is CASSGGGYSNQPQHF. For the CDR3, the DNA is TGTGCCAGCAGCGGTGGGGGGTATAGCAATCAGCCCCAGCATTTT.

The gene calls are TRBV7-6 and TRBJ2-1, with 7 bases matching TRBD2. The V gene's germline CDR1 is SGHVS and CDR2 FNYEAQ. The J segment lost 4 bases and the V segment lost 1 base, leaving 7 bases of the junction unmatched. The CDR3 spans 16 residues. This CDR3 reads CASSLVGRGDYNEQFF. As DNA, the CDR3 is TGTGCCAGCAGCTTAGTAGGTCGGGGGGATTACAATGAGCAGTTCTTC.

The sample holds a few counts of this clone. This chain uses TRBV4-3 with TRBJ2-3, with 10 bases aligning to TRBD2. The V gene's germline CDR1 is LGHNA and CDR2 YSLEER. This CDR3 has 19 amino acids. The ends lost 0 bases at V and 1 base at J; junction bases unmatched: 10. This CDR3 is CASSQDRAGGASGTDTQYF. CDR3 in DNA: TGCGCCAGCAGCCAAGATCGAGCGGGGGGGGCCTCCGGCACAGATACGCAGTATTTT.

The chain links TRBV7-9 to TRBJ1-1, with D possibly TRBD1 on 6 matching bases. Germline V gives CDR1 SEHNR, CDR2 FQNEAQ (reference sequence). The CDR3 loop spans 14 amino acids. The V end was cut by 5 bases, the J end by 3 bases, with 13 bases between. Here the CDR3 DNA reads TGTGCCAGCAGCCTACAGGGAAGGGACACTGAAGCTTTCTTT. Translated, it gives CASSLQGRDTEAFF.

CDR3 in DNA: TGTGCCACTCAGCGGGGTGAGGTAGATACGCAGTATTTT. Residues: CATQRGEVDTQYF. The chain combines TRBV2 with TRBJ2-3; 7 nucleotides agree with TRBD2. The CDR3 runs 13 residues. Losses at the gene ends were 10 bases for V and 5 bases for J; bases not matched to a gene: 9. The germline CDR1 and CDR2 sequences are SNHLY and FYNNEI.

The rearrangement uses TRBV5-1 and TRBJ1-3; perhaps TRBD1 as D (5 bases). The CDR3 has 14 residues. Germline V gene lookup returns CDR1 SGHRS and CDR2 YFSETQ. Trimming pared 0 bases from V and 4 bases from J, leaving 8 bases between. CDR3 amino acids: CASSLAGPGNTIYF. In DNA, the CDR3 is TGCGCCAGCAGCTTGGCAGGGCCCGGAAACACCATATATTTT.

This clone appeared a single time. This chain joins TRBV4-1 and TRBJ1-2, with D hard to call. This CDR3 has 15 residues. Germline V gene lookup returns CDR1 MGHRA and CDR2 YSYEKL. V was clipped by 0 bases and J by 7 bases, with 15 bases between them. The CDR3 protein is CASSQDVGREGGYTF. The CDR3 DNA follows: TGCGCCAGCAGCCAAGATGTGGGGAGGGAGGGTGGCTACACCTTC.

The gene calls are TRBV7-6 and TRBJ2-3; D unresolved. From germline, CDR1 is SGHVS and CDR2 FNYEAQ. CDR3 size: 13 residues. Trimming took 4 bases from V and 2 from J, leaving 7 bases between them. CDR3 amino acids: CASSWRPTDTQYF. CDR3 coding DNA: TGTGCCAGCAGCTGGAGACCCACAGATACGCAGTATTTT. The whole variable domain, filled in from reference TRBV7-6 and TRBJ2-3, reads GAGVSQSPRYKVTKRGQDVALRCDPISGHVSLYWYRQALGQGPEFLTYFNYEAQQDKSGLPNDRFSAERPEGSISTLTIQRTEQRDSAMYRCASSWRPTDTQYFGPGTRLTVL.